This T cell receptor (beta chain) was captured in a study of cytomegalovirus exposure and HLA in healthy donors. The wider study: The study's early data release held about 85 million unique TCRs from HLA-typed donors. Findings and caveats of the study: There were reportedly fewer N-insertions in an Asian-associated ancestry cluster than the roughly 670-donor mean, in a later analysis.

13 Jbeta primers and 60 Vbeta primers were used for the PCR. As originally analysed: It was a later analysis that counted 75 million to 90 million unique TCR beta chains, of which approximately 9.9 million were shared. Using immunoSEQ multiplex PCR, the repertoire was profiled, and TCRdb retains in-frame clones only, with some absent. V and J calls and clone size are those listed in that table; D and trimming were worked out from the DNA. This table has more than 85,000 clones, about 81% appearing once. CDR1 is SQVTM and CDR2 is ANQGSEA in the germline V gene. The CDR3 covers 15 residues. This clone was detected only a few times. Its antigen is currently unknown. Sequence at one end of the junction differs from germline and may be a read error.

Sequencing used PBMCs. The TCR originated in a man aged 25-45 years in good health and CMV-seronegative. This chain joins TRBV29-1 and TRBJ2-2; 11 bases map to TRBD2. The CDR3 DNA is TGCAGCGTCGAAGGGACTAGCGGAAACACCGGGGAGCTGTTTTTT. It translates to CSVEGTSGNTGELFF.